The rows below give T cell receptor beta chains drawn from one sample of a study of T-cell reconstitution after alpha-beta-depleted transplantation in children. One entry per CDR3 protein results from TCRdb running MiXCR on the PCR reads. Seen here are 540,000 or so distinct CDR3 sequences, roughly 23% observed once, and the top ten hold about 14%. The input for sequencing was PBMCs, mostly from graft donor cells, taken 360 days after TCRalphabeta/CD19-depleted stem cell transplant. The receptors were sampled from a boy younger than two who had a stem cell transplant for acute myeloid leukemia, so the T cells may come from the graft donor. Both conserved end residues are trimmed from each CDR3. Clone size, where shown, is once, few, many, or a class for clones that have expanded.

TRBJ1-3,.,TRBV20-1,SARDATGAGNTIY
TRBJ2-1,few,TRBV5-4,ASSLETGVDEQF
TRBJ1-6,.,TRBV20-1,SASVNTDRDDSPLH
TRBJ2-5,.,TRBV15,ATSSHRGQGETQY
TRBJ2-7,.,TRBV7-6,ASSLASRVHEQY
TRBJ2-1,.,TRBV20-1,CARAHPDGGSYNEQF
TRBJ2-5,few,TRBV9,ASSPPGTGTIFPQETQY
TRBJ2-1,few,TRBV12-3/TRBV12-4,ASRSTTGGSRNEQF
TRBJ2-7,many,TRBV21-1,ASTEGPWAASSYEQY
TRBJ1-1,few,TRBV15,ATSRVGRGRRNTEAF
TRBJ2-7,many,TRBV13,ASSLGTGYEQY
TRBJ1-1,.,TRBV6-4,ASSRRGRGTEAF
TRBJ2-5,.,TRBV6-5,ASSSTHSGGKETQY
TRBJ1-2,many,TRBV7-2,ASSHDSYGYT
TRBJ2-1,many,TRBV7-2,ASSFSQEQF
TRBJ1-1,.,TRBV29-1,SVDRSQGALTEAF
TRBJ2-3,.,TRBV29-1,SVEDDSDGSDTQY
TRBJ2-3,.,TRBV7-3,ASSPTTGDTQY
TRBJ2-3,.,TRBV3-1,ASSPALARVVVAQY
TRBJ1-1,few,TRBV6-2/TRBV6-3,ASSSAGLTVMNTEAF
TRBJ2-2,few,TRBV29-1,SVSNRGLTDSNTGELF
TRBJ1-2,.,TRBV5-1,ASSLGPSYYGYT
TRBJ2-4,many,TRBV7-9,ASSTGDIAKNIQY
TRBJ2-6,many,TRBV12-3/TRBV12-4,ASSLAQRGRSNVLT
TRBJ2-3,.,TRBV5-1,ASSPLGGAKADTQY
TRBJ2-3,.,TRBV29-1,SVVNGPTDTQY